This TCR beta chain was captured by sequencing in a study of T-cell reconstitution after alpha-beta-depleted transplantation in children. With 1 base removed from V and 6 bases from J, the gap between germline ends came to 16 bases. The germline gives CDR1 MGHRA, CDR2 YSYEKL. CDR3 length: 16 amino acids. A TCRbeta library incorporating unique molecular identifiers was prepared. One entry per CDR3 protein, called by TCRdb with MiXCR from the PCR reads. This table has about 360,000 distinct CDR3 sequences, approximately 12% appearing once. The receptor's source is a human donor who donated a stem cell graft to a child with Fanconi anemia. The chain recombines TRBV4-1 with TRBJ2-1; no clear D gene. The specimen was PBMCs, collected from the stem cell graft. The CDR3 sequence: CASSQVATILGNEQFF. The CDR3 region has the DNA TGCGCCAGCAGCCAAGTCGCCACTATTCTAGGCAATGAGCAGTTCTTC.